The 17 T cell receptor beta chains in this list originate from one sample, sequenced in a study of blood T cells in healthy people across ages. Together with a sample-barcoded 5' primer, a J-beta primer mix was included in a second PCR lasting about 7 to 12 cycles. Each CDR3 protein is one row after TCRdb ran MiXCR on the 5' RACE reads. The sample holds 700,000 to 900,000 distinct CDR3 sequences, around half seen once. The specimen was blood. These receptors all stem from a man older than 75 in good health.

The V gene is TRBV29-1, the J gene TRBJ1-1, with D possibly matching TRBD1 (6 bases). V was cut by 5 bases and J by 4 bases, with 17 bases left in between. CDR3 size: 14 residues. Germline V CDR1 and CDR2: SQVTM, ANQGSEA. CDR3 amino acids: CSVRGEGGGTEAFF. For the CDR3, the DNA is TGCAGCGTTCGGGGCGAAGGAGGGGGCACTGAAGCTTTCTTT.

This clonotype was observed a few times. The V call is TRBV5-1, the J call TRBJ1-2; D is undetermined. Germline CDR1 SGHRS, CDR2 YFSETQ. Trimming took 3 bases from V and 2 from J, leaving 11 bases between them. This CDR3 region has 14 residues. The CDR3 coding sequence is TGCGCCAGCAGCTCCGTAACGGTGAACTATGGCTACACCTTC. Protein: CASSSVTVNYGYTF.

The rearrangement links TRBV5-1 to TRBJ2-7; D ambiguous. Germline loops: CDR1 SGHRS, CDR2 YFSETQ. With 0 bases removed from V and 5 bases from J, the gap between germline ends came to 12 bases. The CDR3 contains 14 residues. The CDR3 reads CASSLGAVINEQYF. The CDR3 nucleotides are TGCGCCAGCAGCTTGGGCGCAGTCATAAACGAGCAGTACTTC.

The CDR3 DNA follows: TGTGCCAGCAGCTTAGGTCCCGGCGGGGGGATGGGTGAGCAGTTCTTC. It yields the protein CASSLGPGGGMGEQFF. The chain uses TRBV7-6 and TRBJ2-1, with 8 bases lining up with TRBD2. The CDR3 spans 16 residues. Germline V CDR1 and CDR2: SGHVS, FNYEAQ. After removal of 1 base from V and 9 bases from J, the junction contained 11 bases not matched to a gene.

The chain has TRBV28 and TRBJ2-5; maybe TRBD2 (7 bases). Germline CDR1 and CDR2: MDHEN and SYDVKM. This CDR3 spans 16 amino acids. Trimming removed 10 bases at V and 5 bases at J, with 26 bases between. The CDR3 spells CATRSVAGSQGETQYF. The CDR3 DNA reads TGTGCCACACGATCTGTAGCGGGCAGCCAGGGGGAGACCCAGTACTTC.

This clonotype was seen more than once but under ten times. The chain uses TRBV7-2 and TRBJ2-3, with TRBD2 identical over 14 bases. The CDR3 covers 16 residues. V trimming: 5 bases; J trimming: 4 bases; junction bases outside the gene matches: 5. Per germline, CDR1 SGHTA and CDR2 FQGNSA. CDR3 in DNA: TGTGCCAGCAGCCCGGGACTAGCGGGAGCTGCAGATACGCAGTATTTT. The encoded protein is CASSPGLAGAADTQYF.

This clonotype showed up many times. The chain carries TRBV20-1 and TRBJ2-4; D not resolved. The germline gives CDR1 DFQATT, CDR2 SNEGSKA (reference sequence). The CDR3 runs to 14 residues. The V gene lost 0 bases and the J gene lost 0 bases, with 6 bases spanning the gap. CDR3 in DNA: TGCAGTGCTAGAGATAGGCTAGCCAAAAACATTCAGTACTTC. This sequence encodes CSARDRLAKNIQYF.

This clonotype was detected a few times. The genes are TRBV28 and TRBJ2-5; 8 positions agree with TRBD2. The CDR3 spans 16 residues. The V and J ends lost 4 bases and 3 bases, in that order; junction bases with no gene match: 10. CDR1 MDHEN and CDR2 SYDVKM come from the germline V gene. The DNA of the CDR3 is TGTGCCAGCAGTTCCGTTAGAGCGGGAGCGGAAGAGACCCAGTACTTC. Protein product: CASSSVRAGAEETQYF.

This clonotype appeared many times. The chain uses TRBV29-1 and TRBJ2-1; 8 bases fit TRBD2. V dropped 4 bases and J dropped 7; count of bases not matched to a gene: 3. The CDR3 runs 12 residues. CDR1 is SQVTM, CDR2 ANQGSEA, per germline. In DNA form, the CDR3 reads TGCAGCGTTGGGGGCGGGGGGAATGAGCAGTTCTTC. Translating it yields CSVGGGGNEQFF.

The chain couples TRBV5-1 to TRBJ2-1; D remains unclear. This CDR3 contains 15 residues. The germline V and J ends were trimmed by 7 bases and 5 bases, with 19 bases remaining between them. Germline CDR1 is SGHRS and CDR2 is YFSETQ. The CDR3 DNA follows: TGCGCCAGCTGCGTGTCCCCGCTGCTGAACAATGAGCAGTTCTTC. Translated: CASCVSPLLNNEQFF. Using reference TRBV5-1 and TRBJ2-1 for the parts outside the CDR3, the full variable domain is KAGVTQTPRYLIKTRGQQVTLSCSPISGHRSVSWYQQTPGQGLQFLFEYFSETQRNKGNFPGRFSGRQFSNSRSEMNVSTLELGDSALYLCASCVSPLLNNEQFFGPGTRLTVL.

This clonotype was counted a few times. The chain combines TRBV4-1 with TRBJ2-1; weak D call: TRBD2 (6 bases). There are 14 residues in the CDR3. Trimming took 0 bases from V and 10 from J, leaving 13 bases between them. The germline V gene encodes CDR1 MGHRA and CDR2 YSYEKL. This CDR3 reads CASSQERGTYEQFF. In DNA, the CDR3 is TGCGCCAGCAGCCAAGAGCGGGGTACCTACGAGCAGTTCTTC.

This chain connects TRBV7-2 to TRBJ2-5; 8 bases line up with TRBD2. Germline V gene sequence: CDR1 SGHTA, CDR2 FQGNSA. This CDR3 has 13 residues. V shed 5 bases, J shed 6 bases, and the junction held 5 bases outside the gene matches. CDR3 sequence: CASSPRGGKTQYF. The CDR3 DNA is TGTGCCAGCAGCCCCCGGGGGGGGAAGACCCAGTACTTC.

V usage is TRBV27 and J usage is TRBJ1-5; tentatively, D is TRBD1 (6 bases). Germline V gene lookup returns CDR1 MNHEY and CDR2 SMNVEV (reference sequence). V lost 7 bases and J 0 bases, leaving 13 bases between the germline ends. The CDR3 loop spans 15 amino acids. The CDR3 loop is CASMEGGNSNQPQHF. CDR3 coding DNA: TGTGCCAGCATGGAAGGGGGTAATAGCAATCAGCCCCAGCATTTT.

V gene TRBV20-1 combines with J gene TRBJ2-1; D possibly corresponds to TRBD2 (6 bases). Deletions cut 7 bases from V and 5 bases from J, with 15 bases between. There are 13 residues in the CDR3. Germline V gene lookup returns CDR1 DFQATT and CDR2 SNEGSKA (reference sequence). The CDR3 spells CSEVDYRHNEQFF. The CDR3, as DNA: TGCAGTGAGGTGGACTACCGACACAATGAGCAGTTCTTC.

This clonotype has more than one count but fewer than ten. The genes are TRBV5-1 and TRBJ1-2; tentatively, D is TRBD1 (5 bases). CDR1 is SGHRS and CDR2 is YFSETQ in the germline V gene. Trimming pared 3 bases from V and 2 bases from J, leaving 17 bases between. CDR3 length: 16 residues. CDR3 amino acids: CASSSAAVGTNYGYTF. The CDR3 DNA follows: TGCGCCAGCAGCTCCGCGGCGGTGGGGACGAACTATGGCTACACCTTC.

The chain joins TRBV2 to TRBJ2-6; no firm D call. CDR3 length: 15 residues. Deletions cut 2 bases from V and 1 base from J, with 6 bases between. Germline V lookup: CDR1 SNHLY, CDR2 FYNNEI. Here the CDR3 DNA reads TGTGCCAGCAGTGAAACCAGGTCTGGGGCCAACGTCCTGACTTTC. Its translation is CASSETRSGANVLTF.

The V call is TRBV27, the J call TRBJ2-7; TRBD2 aligns across 7 bases. CDR3 length equals 13 residues. The V segment lost 6 bases and the J segment 5 bases; nucleotides outside the gene matches: 7. The germline CDR1 and CDR2 sequences are MNHEY and SMNVEV (reference sequence). CDR3: CASSLSGPHEQYF. For the CDR3, the DNA is TGTGCCAGCAGCCTTAGCGGGCCCCACGAGCAGTACTTC.